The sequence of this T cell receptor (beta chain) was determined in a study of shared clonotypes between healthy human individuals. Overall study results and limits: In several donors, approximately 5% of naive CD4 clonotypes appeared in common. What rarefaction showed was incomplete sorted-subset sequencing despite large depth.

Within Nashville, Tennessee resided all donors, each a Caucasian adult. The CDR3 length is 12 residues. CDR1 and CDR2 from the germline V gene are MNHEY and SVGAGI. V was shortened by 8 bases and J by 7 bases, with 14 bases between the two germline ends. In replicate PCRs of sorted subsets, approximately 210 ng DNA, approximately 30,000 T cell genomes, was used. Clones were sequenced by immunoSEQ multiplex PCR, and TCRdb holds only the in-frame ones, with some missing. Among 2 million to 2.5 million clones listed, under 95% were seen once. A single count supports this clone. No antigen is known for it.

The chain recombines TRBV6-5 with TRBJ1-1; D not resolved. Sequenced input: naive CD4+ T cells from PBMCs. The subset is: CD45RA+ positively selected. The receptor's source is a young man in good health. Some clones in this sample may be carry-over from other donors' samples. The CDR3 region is CASRNMPLEAFF. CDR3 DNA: TGTGCCAGCCGTAACATGCCCCTTGAAGCTTTCTTT.